This is a list of T cell receptor beta chains from one sample in a study of cytomegalovirus exposure and HLA in healthy donors. Profiling relied on immunoSEQ multiplex PCR, and the TCRdb table lists in-frame clones only, not all of them. The data show around 94,000 clones, 60% to 80% seen once. Material: PBMCs. All receptors derive from a woman aged 60-75 years in good health and CMV-seropositive. Each CDR3 is given with its conserved first and last residue. Fields, in order: D gene, clone size, J gene, V gene, CDR3 protein, CDR3 DNA. D genes are given only for firm matches. Part of the rows lack a size; the others show once, few, many or a class for expanded clones.

>-|-|TRBJ2-2|TRBV5-1
CASSLAREGGELFF
TGCGCCAGCAGCTTGGCTAGAGAGGGCGGGGAGCTGTTTTTT
>TRBD1|-|TRBJ2-7|TRBV6-5
CASSYRFTGVAGEQYF
TGTGCCAGCAGTTACCGTTTCACAGGGGTAGCAGGAGAGCAGTACTTC
>TRBD1|-|TRBJ1-6|TRBV10-3
CAIRRGWGTGDSPLHF
TGTGCCATCAGGAGGGGATGGGGGACAGGTGACTCACCCCTCCACTTT
>TRBD1|few|TRBJ1-1|TRBV27
CASRETGGAEAFF
TGTGCCAGCAGAGAGACAGGGGGGGCTGAAGCTTTCTTT
>TRBD2|-|TRBJ2-5|TRBV7-9
CASSGGVAGRGETQYF
TGTGCCAGCAGCGGAGGGGTAGCGGGAAGGGGAGAGACCCAGTACTTC
>-|-|TRBJ1-2|TRBV6-5
CASKDIGLSYGYTF
TGTGCCAGCAAAGACATAGGACTGAGCTATGGCTACACCTTC
>-|once|TRBJ1-1|TRBV19
CASSIGSGGRTEAFF
TGTGCCAGTAGTATCGGCAGTGGGGGCCGCACTGAAGCTTTCTTT
>-|-|TRBJ2-1|TRBV30
CAWSHGGLSSYNEQFF
TGTGCCTGGAGTCACGGGGGACTGAGCTCCTACAATGAGCAGTTCTTC
>-|once|TRBJ2-1|TRBV6-4
CASSDLGGASYNEQFF
TGTGCCAGCAGTGACTTAGGCGGAGCCTCCTACAATGAGCAGTTCTTC
>TRBD2|-|TRBJ2-1|TRBV7-3
CASSLTGVSGREIYNEQFF
TGTGCCAGCAGCTTAACAGGGGTCAGTGGGCGGGAGATTTACAATGAGCAGTTCTTC
>-|-|TRBJ2-1|TRBV5-4
CASRRVGDEQFF
TGTGCCAGCAGGAGGGTTGGAGATGAGCAGTTCTTC
>-|-|TRBJ2-2|TRBV7-2
CASSRSGISATGELFF
TGTGCCAGCAGCCGGTCGGGGATTTCGGCCACCGGGGAGCTGTTTTTT
>-|-|TRBJ2-3|TRBV28
CASRTGGTDTQYF
TGTGCCAGCAGGACGGGGGGCACAGATACGCAGTATTTT
>-|-|TRBJ1-2|TRBV5-1
CASSLSPGEGRSGYTF
TGCGCCAGCAGCTTATCTCCGGGGGAGGGGCGGAGTGGCTACACCTTC
>-|few|TRBJ2-7|TRBV7-2
CASRFGPIYEQYF
TGTGCCAGCAGATTCGGTCCGATTTACGAGCAGTACTTC
>TRBD1|-|TRBJ1-2|TRBV29-1
CSVFEVRTGCTF
TGCAGCGTTTTTGAAGTTCGGACAGGGTGCACCTTC
>TRBD2|-|TRBJ2-1|TRBV5-6
CASSPRLASNFYNEQFF
TGTGCCAGCAGCCCTCGACTAGCCAGTAACTTCTACAATGAGCAGTTCTTC
>TRBD1|-|TRBJ1-3|TRBV6-5
CAIRDSSGNTIYF
TGTGCCATCAGGGACAGCTCTGGAAACACCATATATTTT
>-|-|TRBJ2-2|TRBV5-4
CATDEPGGIPGELFF
TGTGCCACCGACGAACCAGGGGGGATTCCCGGGGAGCTGTTTTTT
>TRBD1|-|TRBJ1-1|TRBV14
CASSPRTGGLNTEAFF
TGTGCCAGCAGCCCACGGACAGGGGGCTTGAACACTGAAGCTTTCTTT
>-|-|TRBJ2-7|TRBV7-9
CASRATSGSYEQYF
TGTGCCAGCAGGGCTACTAGTGGCTCCTACGAGCAGTACTTC
>-|-|TRBJ2-6|TRBV7-2
CASSLTTGANVLTF
TGTGCCAGCAGCTTAACAACTGGGGCCAACGTCCTGACTTTC
>-|few|TRBJ1-1|TRBV6-1
CASSLKPTEAFF
TGTGCCAGCAGTCTCAAGCCCACTGAAGCTTTCTTT
>TRBD2|-|TRBJ2-3|TRBV6-5
CASSYLAATDTQYF
TGTGCCAGCAGTTACCTAGCGGCTACAGATACGCAGTATTTT
>TRBD1|few|TRBJ1-5|TRBV6-1
CASSEVDRVNQPQHF
TGTGCCAGCAGTGAAGTGGACAGGGTAAATCAGCCCCAGCATTTT
>TRBD2|-|TRBJ2-3|TRBV7-9
CASSSGLAATDTQYF
TGTGCCAGCAGCTCGGGACTAGCTGCGACAGATACGCAGTATTTT
>TRBD1|few|TRBJ1-1|TRBV2
CASSGDRVRITEAFF
TGTGCCAGCAGTGGGGACAGGGTCAGGATCACTGAAGCTTTCTTT
>-|-|TRBJ2-1|TRBV10-2
CASSEWATLSSYNEQFF
TGCGCCAGCAGTGAGTGGGCTACACTTAGCTCCTACAATGAGCAGTTCTTC
>-|-|TRBJ1-2|TRBV7-9
CASSTDRGGYTF
TGTGCCAGCAGCACCGACCGGGGGGGCTACACCTTC
>TRBD1|-|TRBJ1-2|TRBV19
CASSSGTGTTNYGYTF
TGTGCCAGTAGTTCCGGGACAGGAACGACTAACTATGGCTACACCTTC
>TRBD2|-|TRBJ2-5|TRBV2
CASSPGLAGGLETQYF
TGTGCCAGCAGCCCCGGACTAGCGGGAGGTCTCGAGACCCAGTACTTC
>TRBD1|few|TRBJ1-1|TRBV4-1
CASSPGRGRIYTEAFF
TGCGCCAGCAGCCCAGGAAGGGGGCGGATTTACACTGAAGCTTTCTTT
>-|-|TRBJ1-3|TRBV9
CASSVEFGGNTIYF
TGTGCCAGCAGCGTAGAATTCGGGGGAAACACCATATATTTT
>-|-|TRBJ1-1|TRBV9
CASSVGPDKNTEAFF
TGTGCCAGCAGCGTAGGTCCGGACAAAAACACTGAAGCTTTCTTT
>TRBD2|-|TRBJ2-7|TRBV19
CASSPGTSGSYEQYF
TGTGCCAGTAGTCCCGGGACTAGCGGGAGCTACGAGCAGTACTTC
>TRBD1|-|TRBJ1-5|TRBV19
CASSGRDRYQPQHF
TGTGCCAGTAGTGGCCGGGACAGGTATCAGCCCCAGCATTTT
>-|-|TRBJ1-2|TRBV5-5
CASSLSGSEYGYTF
TGTGCCAGCAGCTTGTCAGGGTCCGAGTATGGCTACACCTTC
>TRBD2|few|TRBJ2-2|TRBV7-3
CASSLETSGDFFTGELFF
TGTGCCAGCAGCTTGGAGACTAGCGGGGATTTTTTCACCGGGGAGCTGTTTTTT
>TRBD2|-|TRBJ2-1|TRBV10-2
CASSVGLAGANEQFF
TGCGCCAGCAGCGTTGGACTAGCGGGAGCCAATGAGCAGTTCTTC
>TRBD1|few|TRBJ2-6|TRBV19
CASSIFRGLAGANVLTF
TGTGCCAGTAGTATTTTCAGGGGGCTAGCGGGGGCCAACGTCCTGACTTTC
>-|-|TRBJ1-4|TRBV6-4
CASSELRGEKLFF
TGTGCCAGCAGTGAACTAAGGGGTGAAAAACTGTTTTTT
>-|-|TRBJ1-5|TRBV5-8
CASSLTGGLMNQPQHF
TGTGCCAGCAGCCTAACGGGGGGGCTGATGAATCAGCCCCAGCATTTT